Following are 12 T cell receptor beta chains from one sample sequenced in a study of OX40 agonist ivuxolimab in advanced cancers. Only in-frame clones appear in the TCRdb table, and some are missing; sequencing was by immunoSEQ multiplex PCR. The sample consists of 90,000 or so clones, 80% to 95% of them appearing once. Specimen: CD4+ or CD8+ T cells sorted from blood, collected in a trial of the OX40 agonist ivuxolimab. The receptors here all came from an adult with an advanced solid tumor such as melanoma, head and neck, liver or kidney cancer.

The V call is TRBV10-3, the J call TRBJ2-2; a possible D gene is TRBD1 (6 bases). Trimming took 7 bases from V and 4 from J, leaving 16 bases between them. CDR1 is ENHRY and CDR2 is SYGVKD in the germline V gene. The CDR3 has 15 amino acids. The chain's CDR3 is CAIMGSQQGTGELFF. The DNA for the CDR3 is TGTGCCATCATGGGGTCACAACAGGGCACCGGGGAGCTGTTTTTT.

The rearrangement uses TRBV5-1 and TRBJ2-3; 10 nucleotides align to TRBD1. J gave up 4 bases and V 5 bases, and 4 bases lay outside the gene matches. Germline V gene data show CDR1 as SGHRS and CDR2 as YFSETQ. CDR3 length: 14 amino acids. The CDR3 DNA is TGCGCCAGCAGTAGACAGGGGGCCGCAGATACGCAGTATTTT. Its protein product is CASSRQGAADTQYF.

V is TRBV5-8 and J is TRBJ2-2; 13 nucleotides align to TRBD2. Germline V gives CDR1 SGHTS, CDR2 YDEGEE. The CDR3 is made up of 14 amino acids. Germline trimming cut 7 bases from V and 4 bases from J; bases unmatched to any gene: 1. The CDR3 sequence is CASGLAGATGELFF. The CDR3 region has the DNA TGTGCCAGCGGACTAGCGGGAGCCACCGGGGAGCTGTTTTTT.

The rearrangement uses TRBV10-3 and TRBJ2-1; D uncertain. CDR1 ENHRY and CDR2 SYGVKD come from the germline V gene. Trimming shortened V by 6 bases and J by 5 bases, and 8 bases separated the two germline ends. CDR3 size: 12 residues. For the CDR3, the DNA is TGTGCCATCAGGGGTGGGGACAATGAGCAGTTCTTC. As protein: CAIRGGDNEQFF.

The V call is TRBV19, the J call TRBJ2-7, with D tentatively TRBD1 (6 bases). V was trimmed by 5 bases and J by 2 bases, leaving 19 bases between them. The CDR3 loop spans 16 amino acids. Germline loops: CDR1 LNHDA, CDR2 SQIVND (reference sequence). CDR3 coding DNA: TGTGCCAGTAGTTTAGCCCCAGGGGCGATACCCTACGAGCAGTACTTC. The encoded protein is CASSLAPGAIPYEQYF.

The chain is built from TRBV9 and TRBJ2-7; D is undetermined. In germline, CDR1 is SGDLS, CDR2 YYNGEE. Trimming left V 2 bases short and J 4 bases short, with 13 bases between. This CDR3 is 14 amino acids long. In DNA form, the CDR3 reads TGTGCCAGCAGCGTCGGCAGTAGTGGTTACGAGCAGTACTTC. Translating it yields CASSVGSSGYEQYF.

The rearrangement links TRBV5-1 to TRBJ1-1, with 11 bases that match TRBD1. CDR3 length: 16 amino acids. Unmatched junction bases numbered 10, after V lost 4 bases and J lost 5 bases. Germline V gene sequence: CDR1 SGHRS, CDR2 YFSETQ. The CDR3 protein is CASSRTGQGARTEAFF. As DNA, the CDR3 is TGCGCCAGCAGCCGGACTGGACAGGGGGCGAGAACTGAAGCTTTCTTT.

The chain combines TRBV29-1 with TRBJ2-4, with 7 bases aligning to TRBD1. This CDR3 contains 12 residues. Trimming cost V 5 bases and J 8 bases; bases outside gene matches: 6. Germline V gives CDR1 SQVTM, CDR2 ANQGSEA. CDR3 sequence reads: CSVFDRAHIQYF. CDR3 DNA: TGCAGCGTTTTTGACAGGGCACACATTCAGTACTTC.

The gene calls are TRBV28 and TRBJ2-3; unclear D gene. CDR1 and CDR2 (germline): MDHEN, SYDVKM. Between the trimmed V and J ends, which lost 4 bases and 2 bases, there was a span of 7 bases. This CDR3 contains 13 residues. For the CDR3, the DNA is TGTGCCAGCAGTTCCCCCGTCACAGATACGCAGTATTTT. Translating it yields CASSSPVTDTQYF.

The rearrangement uses TRBV11-2 and TRBJ1-6, with D unresolved. The CDR3 loop spans 13 amino acids. Germline V gene sequence: CDR1 SGHAT, CDR2 FQNNGV. V was pared by 1 base and J by 13 bases, with 11 bases between. The CDR3 DNA reads as TGTGCCAGCAGCTTAGGCTCCATAGCGCCCCTCCACTTT. Translated, it gives CASSLGSIAPLHF.

This clone was seen once. The J gene is TRBJ1-1, the V gene TRBV5-5; D gene ambiguous. Trimming removed 2 bases from V and 2 bases from J, with 13 bases in between. Germline CDR1 reads SGHKS; CDR2 reads YYEKEE (reference sequence). The CDR3 has 15 amino acids. The CDR3 DNA reads as TGTGCCAGCAGCTTAACGGTCACAGCTAACACTGAAGCTTTCTTT. The encoded protein is CASSLTVTANTEAFF.

V is TRBV5-1 and J is TRBJ2-5; 8 bases are shared with TRBD2. In germline, CDR1 is SGHRS, CDR2 YFSETQ. This CDR3 is built from 15 residues. V dropped 2 bases and J dropped 6; count of bases not matched to a gene: 9. The CDR3 coding sequence is TGCGCCAGCAGCTTCCTGGGACTAGGCCTAAAGACCCAGTACTTC. Translated: CASSFLGLGLKTQYF. The full variable domain, completed using reference TRBV5-1 and TRBJ2-5, is KAGVTQTPRYLIKTRGQQVTLSCSPISGHRSVSWYQQTPGQGLQFLFEYFSETQRNKGNFPGRFSGRQFSNSRSEMNVSTLELGDSALYLCASSFLGLGLKTQYFGPGTRLLVL.